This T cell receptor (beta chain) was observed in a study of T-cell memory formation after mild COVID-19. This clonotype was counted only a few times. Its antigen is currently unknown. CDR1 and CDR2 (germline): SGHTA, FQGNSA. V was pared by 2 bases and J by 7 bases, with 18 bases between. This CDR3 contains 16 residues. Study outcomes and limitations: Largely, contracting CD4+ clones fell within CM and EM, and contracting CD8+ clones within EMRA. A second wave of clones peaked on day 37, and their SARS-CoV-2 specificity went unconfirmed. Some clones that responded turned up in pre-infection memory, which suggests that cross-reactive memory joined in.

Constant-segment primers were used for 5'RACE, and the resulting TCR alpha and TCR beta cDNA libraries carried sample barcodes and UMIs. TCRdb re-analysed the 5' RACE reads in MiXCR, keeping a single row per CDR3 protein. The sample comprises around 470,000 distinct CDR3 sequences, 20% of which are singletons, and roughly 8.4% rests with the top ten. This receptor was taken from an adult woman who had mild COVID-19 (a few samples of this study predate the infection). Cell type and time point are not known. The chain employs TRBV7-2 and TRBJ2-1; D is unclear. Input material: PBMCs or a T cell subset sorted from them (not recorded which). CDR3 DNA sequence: TGTGCCAGCAGCTTATCTTCCGTCGTTGCCTCTAATGAGCAGTTCTTC. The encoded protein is CASSLSSVVASNEQFF.